This TCR beta chain was recovered during a study of blood T cell repertoires in COVID-19. Trimming removed 3 bases from V and 5 bases from J; junction bases left unmatched: 10. This CDR3 contains 15 residues. Germline V gene data show CDR1 as DFQATT and CDR2 as SNEGSKA (reference sequence). Original methodology: Estimation of nucleated cell counts relied on the amplification of reference gene primers. Libraries were prepared by immunoSEQ multiplex PCR; TCRdb keeps only in-frame clonotypes and omits some of them. D and trimming were read from the DNA, whereas the V and J calls and clone size are those reported in that table. The data show just under 250,000 clones, more than 75% seen once.

The origin of this receptor is a woman aged 25 to 39 who had recovered from COVID-19. Sample: peripheral blood. V usage is TRBV20-1 and J usage is TRBJ2-1; the match to TRBD2 covers 7 bases. This CDR3 reads CSASQVAGRDNEQFF. CDR3 DNA: TGCAGTGCTAGTCAAGTAGCGGGTAGAGACAATGAGCAGTTCTTC.